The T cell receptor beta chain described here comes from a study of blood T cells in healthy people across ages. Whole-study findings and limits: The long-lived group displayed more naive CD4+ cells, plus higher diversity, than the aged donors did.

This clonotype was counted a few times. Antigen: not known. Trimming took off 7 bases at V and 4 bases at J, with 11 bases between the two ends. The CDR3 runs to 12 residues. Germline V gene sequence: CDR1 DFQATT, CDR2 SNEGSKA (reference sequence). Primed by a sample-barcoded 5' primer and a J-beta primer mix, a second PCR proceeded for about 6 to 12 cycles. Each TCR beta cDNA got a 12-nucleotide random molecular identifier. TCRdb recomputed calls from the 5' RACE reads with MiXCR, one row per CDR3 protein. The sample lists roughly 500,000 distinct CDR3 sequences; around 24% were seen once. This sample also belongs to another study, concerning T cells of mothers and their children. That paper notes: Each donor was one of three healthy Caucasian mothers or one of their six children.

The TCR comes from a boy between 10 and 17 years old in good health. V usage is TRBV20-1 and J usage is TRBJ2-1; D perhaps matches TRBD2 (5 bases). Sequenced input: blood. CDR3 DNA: TGCAGTGGCCCCGAGGGTTACAATGAGCAGTTCTTC. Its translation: CSGPEGYNEQFF.